The next 27 T cell receptor beta chains were all read from a single sample in a study of regulatory T cells in long-lasting Graves disease. The time point was: newly diagnosed GD, antithyroid drugs for less than 3 months. RNA extracted from PBMCs served as the sequencing template. The authors built TCR beta libraries using iRepertoire HTBI primers and Arm-PCR of CDR3 regions. TCRdb ran MiXCR on the multiplex PCR reads and lists one entry per CDR3 protein. The table records about half a million distinct CDR3 sequences, around 12% of them present only once. A further study also used this sample, focusing on T cells in Graves' hyperthyroidism and ophthalmopathy.

The specimen comprised peripheral blood mononuclear cells (PBMCs), sampled at new diagnosis, from a patient treated with antithyroid drugs. These receptors were obtained from a woman in her 30s with Graves disease.

In its sample, this clonotype was seen many times. The chain recombines TRBV15 with TRBJ2-7, with TRBD1 identical over 7 bases. The junction had 9 bases not matched to a gene; V was cut back by 0 bases and J by 1 base. The CDR3 is 17 amino acids. Germline V gene data show CDR1 as LNHNV and CDR2 as YYDKDF (reference sequence). Written as DNA, the CDR3 is TGTGCCACCAGCAGAGATTCGGGGACAGAACTATCCTACGAGCAGTACTTC. It encodes CATSRDSGTELSYEQYF.

This rearrangement joins TRBV20-1 to TRBJ2-7; 7 nucleotides align to TRBD2. The CDR3 runs 14 residues. The junction had 11 bases not matched to a gene; V was cut back by 3 bases and J by 6 bases. Germline V lookup: CDR1 DFQATT, CDR2 SNEGSKA (reference sequence). The CDR3 is CSARWGTNHFEQYF. CDR3 in DNA: TGCAGTGCTAGGTGGGGGACTAATCACTTCGAGCAGTACTTC.

This clonotype was observed many times. The chain couples TRBV20-1 to TRBJ2-3; D assignment may be TRBD1 or TRBD2 (6 bases each). The CDR3 consists of 15 residues. Germline CDR1 is DFQATT and CDR2 is SNEGSKA (reference sequence). V was pared by 4 bases and J by 1 base, with 15 bases between. DNA for the CDR3: TGCAGTGCTATTGGGGGGCCGTTAGGCACAGATACGCAGTATTTT. Translated, it gives CSAIGGPLGTDTQYF.

The sample holds a few counts of this clonotype. CDR3 sequence (DNA): TGTGCCAGCAGTTACTCGACTAGCGGGAACTACGAGCAGTACTTC. As protein: CASSYSTSGNYEQYF. The V call is TRBV6-5, the J call TRBJ2-7; TRBD2 aligns across 11 bases. CDR1 and CDR2 (germline): MNHEY, SVGAGI. The CDR3 contains 15 residues. With V trimmed by 0 bases and J by 3 bases, 1 base remained unmatched.

This clonotype was counted at least ten times. This chain links TRBV11-2 with TRBJ2-7; 7 bases align to TRBD2. The J segment lost 0 bases and the V segment lost 2 bases, leaving 4 bases of the junction unmatched. The CDR3 sequence is 15 residues long. Germline V gives CDR1 SGHAT, CDR2 FQNNGV. The CDR3 DNA sequence: TGTGCCAGCAGCTTAAGGGAGCGGGGCTCCTACGAGCAGTACTTC. Its translation: CASSLRERGSYEQYF.

Ten or more counts support this clonotype. This chain uses TRBV19 with TRBJ1-1; 8 bases align to TRBD1. Germline V CDR1 and CDR2: LNHDA, SQIVND (reference sequence). The CDR3 sequence is 15 residues long. The J segment lost 3 bases and the V segment lost 5 bases, leaving 8 bases of the junction unmatched. For the CDR3, the DNA is TGTGCCAGTAGTTCCCAATCGACAGGGGACACTGAAGCTTTCTTT. Translated: CASSSQSTGDTEAFF.

The rearrangement joins TRBV30 to TRBJ2-7; 7 positions agree with TRBD1. V lost 2 bases to trimming and J lost 2 bases; unmatched junction nucleotides: 12. The CDR3 runs 16 residues. Germline assignment: CDR1 GTSNPN and CDR2 SVGIG (reference sequence). As DNA, the CDR3 is TGTGCCTGGAGTAAAGCGTGGTCCGGGACAGCCTACGAGCAGTACTTC. This sequence encodes CAWSKAWSGTAYEQYF.

In its sample, this clonotype was seen many times. This rearrangement joins TRBV20-1 to TRBJ1-5, with 9 bases identical to TRBD1. CDR1 and CDR2 (germline): DFQATT, SNEGSKA (reference sequence). This CDR3 has 14 amino acids. Trimming took 1 base from V and 7 from J; bases not matched to a gene: 5. As DNA, the CDR3 is TGCAGTGCTAGAGGCAGGACAGGGGAGCAGCCCCAGCATTTT. Its protein is CSARGRTGEQPQHF.

This clonotype was observed a handful of times. This chain uses TRBV5-1 with TRBJ1-1; D is perhaps TRBD1 (5 bases). V lost 4 bases, J lost 1 base, and 17 bases lay in between. There are 16 residues in the CDR3. Per germline, CDR1 SGHRS and CDR2 YFSETQ. CDR3 nucleotides: TGCGCCAGCAGCCTCGAACCGGGACCGTCGAACACTGAAGCTTTCTTT. Protein product: CASSLEPGPSNTEAFF.

This chain links TRBV4-1 with TRBJ1-1, with D possibly being TRBD1 (5 bases). The V end was cut by 1 base, the J end by 5 bases, with 11 bases between. CDR3 length: 14 residues. Per germline, CDR1 MGHRA and CDR2 YSYEKL. The DNA for the CDR3 is TGCGCCAGCAGCCAAGTGGGGGAGGAAACTGAAGCTTTCTTT. As protein: CASSQVGEETEAFF.

There are many counts of this clonotype. The rearrangement joins TRBV7-9 to TRBJ2-7; the D gene is possibly TRBD1 (5 bases). Germline assignment: CDR1 SEHNR and CDR2 FQNEAQ (reference sequence). The CDR3 loop spans 14 amino acids. V was pared by 8 bases and J by 2 bases, with 16 bases between. CDR3: CASGTKDTPYEQYF. For the CDR3, the DNA is TGTGCCAGCGGAACGAAGGACACCCCCTACGAGCAGTACTTC.

The chain couples TRBV19 to TRBJ1-2, with no clear D. Trimming cost V 5 bases and J 0 bases, with 13 bases left between them. Germline V gene lookup returns CDR1 LNHDA and CDR2 SQIVND (reference sequence). The CDR3 sequence is 15 residues long. The CDR3 DNA follows: TGTGCCAGTAGTGCCTTAGGTCAAGCTAACTATGGCTACACCTTC. This gives the protein CASSALGQANYGYTF.

This clonotype was counted only a few times. This chain connects TRBV27 to TRBJ1-5; D is perhaps TRBD1 (5 bases). Per the germline V gene, CDR1 is MNHEY and CDR2 is SMNVEV (reference sequence). With 5 bases removed from V and 3 bases from J, the gap between germline ends came to 14 bases. The CDR3 contains 15 residues. For the CDR3, the DNA is TGTGCCAGCAGTCCCGTTGGGGGATACAATCAGCCCCAGCATTTT. As protein: CASSPVGGYNQPQHF.

Ten or more counts support this clonotype. The chain links TRBV11-3 to TRBJ1-2; 7 bases line up with TRBD1. Germline V lookup: CDR1 SGHNT, CDR2 YENEEA. The CDR3 length is 13 residues. The V segment lost 5 bases and the J segment 8 bases; nucleotides outside the gene matches: 8. The CDR3 spells CASSLTGTAGYTF. The CDR3, as DNA: TGTGCCAGCAGCCTAACAGGGACAGCAGGCTACACCTTC.

This clonotype was seen a handful of times. The rearrangement links TRBV28 to TRBJ2-5; 7 bases are shared with TRBD2. Germline V gene lookup returns CDR1 MDHEN and CDR2 SYDVKM. V dropped 5 bases and J dropped 3; count of bases not matched to a gene: 12. The CDR3 is 16 amino acids. CDR3 nucleotide sequence: TGTGCCAGCAGTGGCGGGAGAACGGGGATGGAAGAGACCCAGTACTTC. Its translation: CASSGGRTGMEETQYF. Combining the CDR3 with reference TRBV28 and TRBJ2-5 gives the whole variable domain DVKVTQSSRYLVKRTGEKVFLECVQDMDHENMFWYRQDPGLGLRLIYFSYDVKMKEKGDIPEGYSVSREKKERFSLILESASTNQTSMYLCASSGGRTGMEETQYFGPGTRLLVL.

This clonotype was found many times. The chain recombines TRBV2 with TRBJ2-1; 12 nucleotides align to TRBD2. CDR3 size: 16 residues. Trimming took 6 bases from V and 7 from J; bases not matched to a gene: 10. Germline V CDR1 and CDR2: SNHLY, FYNNEI. The CDR3 DNA sequence: TGTGCCAGCAGCCCCAGACTAGCGGGAGTCGATAATGAGCAGTTCTTC. Residues: CASSPRLAGVDNEQFF. The full variable domain, in which reference TRBV2 and TRBJ2-1 provide the parts outside the CDR3, is EPEVTQTPSHQVTQMGQEVILRCVPISNHLYFYWYRQILGQKVEFLVSFYNNEISEKSEIFDDQFSVERPDGSNFTLKIRSTKLEDSAMYFCASSPRLAGVDNEQFFGPGTRLTVL.

This clonotype has ten or more counts. The CDR3 region is CASRTDRGRNQPQHF. The CDR3 nucleotides are TGTGCCAGCAGAACGGACAGGGGGCGGAATCAGCCCCAGCATTTT. V and J are TRBV28 and TRBJ1-5, with 11 bases that match TRBD1. Trimming at V came to 6 bases and at J to 4 bases, leaving 5 bases not matched to a gene. Germline V gene lookup returns CDR1 MDHEN and CDR2 SYDVKM. This CDR3 has 15 residues.

In its sample, this clonotype was seen many times. The V and J genes are TRBV6-1 and TRBJ1-4; 7 bases line up with TRBD1. CDR3 size: 14 residues. V lost 7 bases to trimming and J lost 5 bases; unmatched junction nucleotides: 7. CDR1 and CDR2 (germline): MNHNS, SASEGT. The CDR3 sequence is CASKPGQINEKLFF. Written as DNA, the CDR3 is TGTGCCAGCAAGCCGGGACAGATAAATGAAAAACTGTTTTTT.

This clonotype was picked up many times. V and J are TRBV20-1 and TRBJ1-1; TRBD1 aligns across 7 bases. V dropped 6 bases and J dropped 1; count of bases not matched to a gene: 5. Germline CDR1 is DFQATT and CDR2 is SNEGSKA (reference sequence). The CDR3 runs to 13 residues. CDR3 amino acids: CSALGQQNTEAFF. The CDR3 DNA is TGCAGTGCGCTGGGACAGCAGAACACTGAAGCTTTCTTT.

This clonotype was counted ten times or more. The chain joins TRBV7-2 to TRBJ2-1, with D possibly TRBD2 on 6 matching bases. Germline CDR1 reads SGHTA; CDR2 reads FQGNSA. The CDR3 sequence is 16 residues long. Trimming pared 5 bases from V and 8 bases from J, leaving 22 bases between. The CDR3 nucleotides read TGTGCCAGCAGCGTGGGCTCGGGGGACTTGGGCTATGAGCAGTTCTTC. Protein: CASSVGSGDLGYEQFF. Variable domain in full (rest from reference TRBV7-2 and TRBJ2-1): GAGVSQSPSNKVTEKGKDVELRCDPISGHTALYWYRQSLGQGLEFLIYFQGNSAPDKSGLPSDRFSAERTGGSVSTLTIQRTQQEDSAVYLCASSVGSGDLGYEQFFGPGTRLTVL.

This clonotype was seen ten or more times. This rearrangement joins TRBV10-3 to TRBJ2-7, with TRBD1 identical over 8 bases. V gave up 4 bases and J gave up 1 base; unmatched junction bases: 0. Germline CDR1 is ENHRY and CDR2 is SYGVKD. The CDR3 loop spans 13 amino acids. The CDR3 loop reads CAISGQGSYEQYF. CDR3 sequence (DNA): TGTGCCATCAGTGGACAGGGGTCCTACGAGCAGTACTTC.

This clonotype was counted a few times. The V gene is TRBV30, the J gene TRBJ1-1; D gene uncertain. The CDR3 consists of 12 residues. Trimming took 1 base from V and 6 from J, leaving 9 bases between them. Per the germline V gene, CDR1 is GTSNPN and CDR2 is SVGIG (reference sequence). In DNA, the CDR3 is TGTGCCTGGAGTGGAGTTACAGCTGAAGCTTTCTTT. Its protein product is CAWSGVTAEAFF.

This clonotype was seen ten or more times. The chain is built from TRBV10-1 and TRBJ2-7; D remains ambiguous. This CDR3 has 13 amino acids. V was cut by 6 bases and J by 7 bases, with 16 bases left in between. CDR1 is WNHNN, CDR2 SYGVQD, per germline (reference sequence). CDR3 in DNA: TGCGCCAGCAGCCCGTCTTTCACGGAGGAGCAGTACTTC. Amino acids: CASSPSFTEEQYF.

At least ten counts were recorded for this clonotype. V gene TRBV20-1 combines with J gene TRBJ2-3; TRBD1 agrees at 7 bases. The CDR3 has 15 residues. Germline V gene lookup returns CDR1 DFQATT and CDR2 SNEGSKA (reference sequence). V lost 0 bases to trimming and J lost 6 bases; unmatched junction nucleotides: 9. The DNA for the CDR3 is TGCAGTGCTAGAGATGGGGGACAGTTCGGGGATACGCAGTATTTT. Encoded protein: CSARDGGQFGDTQYF.

J is TRBJ2-7 and V is TRBV28; D call uncertain. Trimming cost V 5 bases and J 3 bases, with 14 bases left between them. The germline gives CDR1 MDHEN, CDR2 SYDVKM. The CDR3 consists of 14 residues. The CDR3 DNA is TGTGCCAGCAGTCCTCCCATGGCCGTCTACGAGCAGTACTTC. Its protein is CASSPPMAVYEQYF. Combining the CDR3 with reference TRBV28 and TRBJ2-7 gives the whole variable domain DVKVTQSSRYLVKRTGEKVFLECVQDMDHENMFWYRQDPGLGLRLIYFSYDVKMKEKGDIPEGYSVSREKKERFSLILESASTNQTSMYLCASSPPMAVYEQYFGPGTRLTVT.

This clonotype was seen only a few times. This chain uses TRBV19 with TRBJ2-7; 7 bases line up with TRBD2. Per the germline V gene, CDR1 is LNHDA and CDR2 is SQIVND (reference sequence). After removal of 1 base from V and 2 bases from J, the junction contained 29 bases not matched to a gene. The CDR3 is made up of 23 amino acids. The CDR3 reads CASSIAPLGRGRNYPQPAYEQYF. CDR3 nucleotide sequence: TGTGCCAGTAGTATAGCGCCACTTGGCCGCGGGAGAAACTACCCTCAGCCTGCCTACGAGCAGTACTTC. The whole variable domain, filled in from reference TRBV19 and TRBJ2-7, reads DGGITQSPKYLFRKEGQNVTLSCEQNLNHDAMYWYRQDPGQGLRLIYYSQIVNDFQKGDIAEGYSVSREKKESFPLTVTSAQKNPTAFYLCASSIAPLGRGRNYPQPAYEQYFGPGTRLTVT.

This clonotype appeared a few times. V is TRBV7-9 and J is TRBJ2-7; 8 nucleotides match TRBD1. Germline V gene lookup returns CDR1 SEHNR and CDR2 FQNEAQ (reference sequence). Trimming took 4 bases from V and 2 from J; bases not matched to a gene: 4. The CDR3 has 14 amino acids. The CDR3 loop reads CASSWDRKPYEQYF. The CDR3 bases are TGTGCCAGCAGCTGGGACAGGAAACCCTACGAGCAGTACTTC.